This T cell receptor beta chain was captured by sequencing in a study of blood T cell repertoires in COVID-19. The CDR3 runs 16 residues. CDR1 is SGHVS, CDR2 FQNEAQ, per germline. Trimming removed 5 bases from V and 4 bases from J; junction bases left unmatched: 7. A single count supports this clone. The repertoire was sequenced with immunoSEQ multiplex PCR; TCRdb's copy has only in-frame clones and lacks some. The repertoire has a few hundred thousand clones, roughly 85% of them found once; the top ten carry roughly 3.4%. This clonotype was sampled from a woman between 18 and 29 years old with acute or convalescent COVID-19. Sequenced sample: peripheral blood. The V and J genes are TRBV7-8 and TRBJ2-3; 12 positions agree with TRBD2. The CDR3: CASSPRTSGVADTQYF. CDR3 DNA: TGTGCCAGCAGCCCCAGGACTAGCGGGGTGGCAGATACGCAGTATTTT. Using reference TRBV7-8 and TRBJ2-3 for the parts outside the CDR3, the full variable domain is GAGVSQSPRYKVAKRGQDVALRCDPISGHVSLFWYQQALGQGPEFLTYFQNEAQLDKSGLPSDRFFAERPEGSVSTLKIQRTQQEDSAVYLCASSPRTSGVADTQYFGPGTRLTVL.